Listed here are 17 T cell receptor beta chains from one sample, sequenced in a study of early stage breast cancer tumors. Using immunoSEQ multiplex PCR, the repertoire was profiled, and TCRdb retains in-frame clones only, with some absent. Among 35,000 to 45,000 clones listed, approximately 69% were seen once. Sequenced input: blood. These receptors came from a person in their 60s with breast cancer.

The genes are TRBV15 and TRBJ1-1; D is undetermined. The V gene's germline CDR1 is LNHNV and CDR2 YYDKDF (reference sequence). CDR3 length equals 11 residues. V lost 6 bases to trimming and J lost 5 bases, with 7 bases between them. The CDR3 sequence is CATRDRTEAFF. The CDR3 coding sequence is TGTGCCACCAGAGATCGGACTGAAGCTTTCTTT.

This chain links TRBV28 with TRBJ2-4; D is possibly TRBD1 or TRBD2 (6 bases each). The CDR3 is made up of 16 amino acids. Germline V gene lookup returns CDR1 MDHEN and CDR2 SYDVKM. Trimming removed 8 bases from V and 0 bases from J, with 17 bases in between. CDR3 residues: CASHGGTYLAKNIQYF. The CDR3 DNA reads TGTGCCAGCCATGGGGGGACATACCTAGCCAAAAACATTCAGTACTTC.

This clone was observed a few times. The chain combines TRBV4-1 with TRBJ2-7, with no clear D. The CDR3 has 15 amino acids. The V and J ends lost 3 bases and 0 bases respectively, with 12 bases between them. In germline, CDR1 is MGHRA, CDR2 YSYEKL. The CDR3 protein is CASSQIGLSSYEQYF. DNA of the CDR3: TGCGCCAGCAGCCAGATAGGCCTGAGCTCCTACGAGCAGTACTTC.

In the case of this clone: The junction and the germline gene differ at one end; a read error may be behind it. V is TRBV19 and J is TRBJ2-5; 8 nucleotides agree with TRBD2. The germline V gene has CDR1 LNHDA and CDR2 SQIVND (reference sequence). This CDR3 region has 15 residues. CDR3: CASSIVKRGQGTQYF. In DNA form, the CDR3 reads TGTGCCAGTAGTATCGTCAAGCGGGGGCAAGGGACCCAGTACTTC.

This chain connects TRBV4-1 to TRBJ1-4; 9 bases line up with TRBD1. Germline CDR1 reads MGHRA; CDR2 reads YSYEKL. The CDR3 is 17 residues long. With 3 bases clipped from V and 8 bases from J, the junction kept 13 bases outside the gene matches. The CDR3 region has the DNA TGCGCCAGCAGCCAGTCAGCCGGGACAGGGTTTGGAGAAAAACTGTTTTTT. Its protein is CASSQSAGTGFGEKLFF.

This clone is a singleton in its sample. The CDR3, as DNA: TGTGCCAGCAGTTTATCCCCACCCTTTACTAACTATGGCTACACCTTC. Protein: CASSLSPPFTNYGYTF. V usage is TRBV28 and J usage is TRBJ1-2; D remains ambiguous. The V and J ends lost 1 base and 0 bases respectively, with 12 bases between them. In germline, CDR1 is MDHEN, CDR2 SYDVKM. This CDR3 has 16 amino acids.

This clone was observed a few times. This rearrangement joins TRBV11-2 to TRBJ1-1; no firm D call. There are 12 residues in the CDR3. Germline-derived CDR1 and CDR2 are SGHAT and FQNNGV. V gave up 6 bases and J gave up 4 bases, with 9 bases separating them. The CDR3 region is CASRGLSTEAFF. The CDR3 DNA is TGTGCCAGCAGGGGTCTTAGCACTGAAGCTTTCTTT.

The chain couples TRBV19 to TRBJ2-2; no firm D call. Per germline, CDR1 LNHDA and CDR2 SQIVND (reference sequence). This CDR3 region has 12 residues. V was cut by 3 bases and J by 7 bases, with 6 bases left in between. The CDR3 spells CASSILHGELFF. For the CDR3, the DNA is TGTGCCAGTAGTATTCTCCACGGGGAGCTGTTTTTT.

The CDR3 nucleotides read TGTGCCAGCAGAATTTTAGGCCTTAGGATTGGGTACACTGAAGCTTTCTTT. Translation gives CASRILGLRIGYTEAFF. The chain recombines TRBV28 with TRBJ1-1; no reliable D call. The CDR3 has 17 amino acids. The germline V gene has CDR1 MDHEN and CDR2 SYDVKM. Trimming stripped 6 bases from V and 3 bases from J, with 23 bases between.

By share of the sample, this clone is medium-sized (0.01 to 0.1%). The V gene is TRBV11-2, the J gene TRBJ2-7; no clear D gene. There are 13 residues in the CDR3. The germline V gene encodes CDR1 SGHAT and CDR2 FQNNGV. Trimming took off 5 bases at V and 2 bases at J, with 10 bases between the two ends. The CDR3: CASSPPNTYEQYF. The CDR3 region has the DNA TGTGCCAGCAGCCCACCGAACACCTACGAGCAGTACTTC.

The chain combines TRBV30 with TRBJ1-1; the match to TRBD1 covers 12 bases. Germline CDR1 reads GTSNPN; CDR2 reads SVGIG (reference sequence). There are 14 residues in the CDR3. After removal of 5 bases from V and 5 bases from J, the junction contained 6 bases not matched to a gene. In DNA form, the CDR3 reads TGTGCCTGGGGGACAGGGGGCGGACGGACTGAAGCTTTCTTT. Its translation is CAWGTGGGRTEAFF.

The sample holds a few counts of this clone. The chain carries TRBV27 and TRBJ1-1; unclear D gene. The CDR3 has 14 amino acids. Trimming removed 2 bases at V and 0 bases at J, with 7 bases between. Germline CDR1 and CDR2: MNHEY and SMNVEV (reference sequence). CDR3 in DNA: TGTGCCAGCAGTTTAACGGGCCTGAACACTGAAGCTTTCTTT. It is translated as CASSLTGLNTEAFF.

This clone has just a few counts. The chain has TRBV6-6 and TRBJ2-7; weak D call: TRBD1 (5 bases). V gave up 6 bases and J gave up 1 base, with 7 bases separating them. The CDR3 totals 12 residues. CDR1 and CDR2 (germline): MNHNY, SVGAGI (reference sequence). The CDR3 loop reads CASRTASYEQYF. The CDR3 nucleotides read TGTGCCAGCAGGACAGCTTCCTACGAGCAGTACTTC.

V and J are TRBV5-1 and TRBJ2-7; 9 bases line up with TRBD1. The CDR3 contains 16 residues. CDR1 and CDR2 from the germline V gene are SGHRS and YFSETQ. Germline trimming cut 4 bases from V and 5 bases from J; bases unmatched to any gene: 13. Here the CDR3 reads CASSVLTGGASNEQYF. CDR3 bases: TGCGCCAGCAGCGTACTAACAGGGGGCGCGTCCAACGAGCAGTACTTC.

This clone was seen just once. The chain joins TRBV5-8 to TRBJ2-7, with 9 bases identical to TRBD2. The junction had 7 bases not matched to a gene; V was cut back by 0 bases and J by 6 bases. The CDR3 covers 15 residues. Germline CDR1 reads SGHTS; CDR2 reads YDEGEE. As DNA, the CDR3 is TGTGCCAGCAGCTTGGTCCCGCTAGCGGGGAGCGAGCAGTACTTC. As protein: CASSLVPLAGSEQYF.

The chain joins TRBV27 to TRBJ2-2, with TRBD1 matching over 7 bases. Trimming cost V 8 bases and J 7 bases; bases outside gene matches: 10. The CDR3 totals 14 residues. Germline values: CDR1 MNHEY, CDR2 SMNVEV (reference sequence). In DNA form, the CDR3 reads TGTGCCAGCCTATCACAGGGGCAAGGCGGGGAGCTGTTTTTT. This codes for CASLSQGQGGELFF.

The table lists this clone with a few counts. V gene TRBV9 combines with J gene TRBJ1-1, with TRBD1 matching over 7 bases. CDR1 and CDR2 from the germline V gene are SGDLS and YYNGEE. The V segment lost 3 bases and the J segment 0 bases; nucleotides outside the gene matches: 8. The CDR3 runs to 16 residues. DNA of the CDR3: TGTGCCAGCAGCGGGGGACTGACAGGGTTGAACACTGAAGCTTTCTTT. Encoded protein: CASSGGLTGLNTEAFF.